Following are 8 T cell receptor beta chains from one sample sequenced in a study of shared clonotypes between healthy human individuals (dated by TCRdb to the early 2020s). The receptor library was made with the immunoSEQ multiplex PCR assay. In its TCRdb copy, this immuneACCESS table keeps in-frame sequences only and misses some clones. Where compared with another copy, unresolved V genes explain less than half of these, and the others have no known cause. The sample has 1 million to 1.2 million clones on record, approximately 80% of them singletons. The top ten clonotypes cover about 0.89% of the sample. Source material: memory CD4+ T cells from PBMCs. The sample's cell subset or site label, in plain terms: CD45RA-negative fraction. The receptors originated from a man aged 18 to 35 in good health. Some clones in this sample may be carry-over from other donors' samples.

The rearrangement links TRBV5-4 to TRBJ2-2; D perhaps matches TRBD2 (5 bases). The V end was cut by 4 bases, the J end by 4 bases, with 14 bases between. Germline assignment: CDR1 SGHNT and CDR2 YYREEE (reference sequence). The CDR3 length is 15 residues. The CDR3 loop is CASSLSLLGTGELFF. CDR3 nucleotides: TGTGCCAGCAGCCTTAGTTTACTAGGCACCGGGGAGCTGTTTTTT.

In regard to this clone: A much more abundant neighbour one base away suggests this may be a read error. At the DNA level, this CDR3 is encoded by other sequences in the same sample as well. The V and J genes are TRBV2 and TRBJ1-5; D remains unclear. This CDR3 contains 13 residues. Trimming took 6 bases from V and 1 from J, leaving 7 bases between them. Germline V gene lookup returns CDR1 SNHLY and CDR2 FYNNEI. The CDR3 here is CASRGDSNQPQHF. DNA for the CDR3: TGTGCCAGCAGGGGAGACAGCAATCAGCCCCAGCATTTT. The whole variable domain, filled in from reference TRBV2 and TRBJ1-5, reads EPEVTQTPSHQVTQMGQEVILRCVPISNHLYFYWYRQILGQKVEFLVSFYNNEISEKSEIFDDQFSVERPDGSNFTLKIRSTKLEDSAMYFCASRGDSNQPQHFGDGTRLSIL.

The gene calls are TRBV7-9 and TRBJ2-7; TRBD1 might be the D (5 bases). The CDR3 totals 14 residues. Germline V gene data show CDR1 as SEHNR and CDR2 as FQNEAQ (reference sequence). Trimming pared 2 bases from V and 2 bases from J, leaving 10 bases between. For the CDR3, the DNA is TGTGCCAGCAGCTTATCTGCCAGGGCCTACGAGCAGTACTTC. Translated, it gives CASSLSARAYEQYF. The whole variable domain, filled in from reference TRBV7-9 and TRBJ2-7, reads DTGVSQNPRHKITKRGQNVTFRCDPISEHNRLYWYRQTLGQGPEFLTYFQNEAQLEKSRLLSDRFSAERPKGSFSTLEIQRTEQGDSAMYLCASSLSARAYEQYFGPGTRLTVT.

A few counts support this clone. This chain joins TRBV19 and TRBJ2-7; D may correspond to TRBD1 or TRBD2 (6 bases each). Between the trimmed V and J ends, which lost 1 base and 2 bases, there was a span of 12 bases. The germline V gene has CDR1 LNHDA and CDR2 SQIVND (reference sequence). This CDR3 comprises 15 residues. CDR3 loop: CASSIGWGATYEQYF. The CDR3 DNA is TGTGCCAGTAGTATAGGTTGGGGGGCGACCTACGAGCAGTACTTC.

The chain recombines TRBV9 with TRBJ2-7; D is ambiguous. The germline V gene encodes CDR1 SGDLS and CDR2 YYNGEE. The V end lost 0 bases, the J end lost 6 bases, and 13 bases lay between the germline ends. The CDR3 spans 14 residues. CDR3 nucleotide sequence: TGTGCCAGCAGCGTAGGATCAGAAGTGGGCGAGCAGTACTTC. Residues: CASSVGSEVGEQYF. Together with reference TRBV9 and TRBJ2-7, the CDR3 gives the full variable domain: DSGVTQTPKHLITATGQRVTLRCSPRSGDLSVYWYQQSLDQGLQFLIQYYNGEERAKGNILERFSAQQFPDLHSELNLSSLELGDSALYFCASSVGSEVGEQYFGPGTRLTVT.

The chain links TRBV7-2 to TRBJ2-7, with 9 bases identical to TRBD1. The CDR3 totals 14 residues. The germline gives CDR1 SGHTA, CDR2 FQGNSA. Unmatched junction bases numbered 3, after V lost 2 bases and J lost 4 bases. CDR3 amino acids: CASSLRQGEYEQYF. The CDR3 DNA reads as TGTGCCAGCAGCTTAAGACAGGGGGAGTACGAGCAGTACTTC.

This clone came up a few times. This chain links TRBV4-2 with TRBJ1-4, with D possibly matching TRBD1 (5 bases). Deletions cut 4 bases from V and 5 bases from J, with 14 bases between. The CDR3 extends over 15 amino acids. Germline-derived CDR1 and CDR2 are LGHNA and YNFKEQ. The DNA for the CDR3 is TGTGCCAGCAGCCGGGACTCGCACGGGAATGAAAAACTGTTTTTT. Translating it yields CASSRDSHGNEKLFF.

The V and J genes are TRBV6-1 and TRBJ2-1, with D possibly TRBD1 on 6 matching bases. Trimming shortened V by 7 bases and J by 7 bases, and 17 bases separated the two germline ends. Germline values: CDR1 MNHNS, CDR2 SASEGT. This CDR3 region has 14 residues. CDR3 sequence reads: CASTRGGPGNEQFF. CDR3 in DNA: TGTGCCAGCACGCGAGGGGGACCCGGAAATGAGCAGTTCTTC.